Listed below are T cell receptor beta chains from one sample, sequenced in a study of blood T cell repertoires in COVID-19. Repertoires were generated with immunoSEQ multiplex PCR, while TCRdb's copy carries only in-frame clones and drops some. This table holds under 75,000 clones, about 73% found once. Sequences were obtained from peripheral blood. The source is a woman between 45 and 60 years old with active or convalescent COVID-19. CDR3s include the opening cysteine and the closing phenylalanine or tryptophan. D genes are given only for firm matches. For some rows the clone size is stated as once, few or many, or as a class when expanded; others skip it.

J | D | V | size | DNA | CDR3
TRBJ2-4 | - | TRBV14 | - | TGTGCCAGCAGCCAAGAATCTCAGGGGAACATTCAGTACTTC | CASSQESQGNIQYF
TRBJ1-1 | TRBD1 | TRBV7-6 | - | TGTGCCAGCAGTTACAGGGGGTTGGGCACTGAAGCTTTCTTT | CASSYRGLGTEAFF
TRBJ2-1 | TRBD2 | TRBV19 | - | TGTGCCAGTAGTCAGATAGCGGGGCGGGAGCAGTTCTTC | CASSQIAGREQFF
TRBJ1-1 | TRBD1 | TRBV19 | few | TGTGCCAGTAAAGGGGACAGGGGGCCTGGCACTGAAGCTTTCTTT | CASKGDRGPGTEAFF
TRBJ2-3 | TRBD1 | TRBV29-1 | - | TGCAGCGTTGCCAGGACAGGGGACACAGATACGCAGTATTTT | CSVARTGDTDTQYF
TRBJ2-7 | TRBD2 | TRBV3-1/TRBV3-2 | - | TGTGCCAGCAGCCCTAGCGGAATACTCTACGAGCAGTACTTC | CASSPSGILYEQYF
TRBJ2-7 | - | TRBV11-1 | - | TGTGCCAGCAGCTTAGTTCCCGATAGCTCCTACGAGCAGTACTTC | CASSLVPDSSYEQYF
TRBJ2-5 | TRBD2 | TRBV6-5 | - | TGTGCCAGCCTAGCGGGAGGGCCGGAGGAGACCCAGTACTTC | CASLAGGPEETQYF
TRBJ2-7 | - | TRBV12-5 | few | TGTGCTAGACCCCTAGGACTATCCTACGAGCAGTACTTC | CARPLGLSYEQYF
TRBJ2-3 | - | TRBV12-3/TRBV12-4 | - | TGTGCCAGCAGCCGCGGGGATACGCAGTATTTT | CASSRGDTQYF
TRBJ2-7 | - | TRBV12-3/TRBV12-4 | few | TGTGCCAGCAGTCAGTCCTACGAGCAGTACTTC | CASSQSYEQYF
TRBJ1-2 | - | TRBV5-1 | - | TGCGCCAGCAGCTTAACAGGAGACTATGGCTACACCTTC | CASSLTGDYGYTF
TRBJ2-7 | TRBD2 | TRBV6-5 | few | TGTGCCAGCGGGGGGGGAGGATACGGGCTCGAGCAGTACTTC | CASGGGGYGLEQYF
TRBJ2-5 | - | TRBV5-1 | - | TGCGCCAGCAGCTACGGCGGAGAGGCTTCAGAGACCCAGTACTTC | CASSYGGEASETQYF
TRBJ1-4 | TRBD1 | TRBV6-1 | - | TGTGCCAGCAGTGAGGGGGACAGGGTATTCCTTAATGAAAAACTGTTTTTT | CASSEGDRVFLNEKLFF
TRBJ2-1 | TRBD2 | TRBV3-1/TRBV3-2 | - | TGTGCCAGCAGCCACGAGGGACTAGCGACCAATGAGCAGTTCTTC | CASSHEGLATNEQFF
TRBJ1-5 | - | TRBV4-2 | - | TGTGCCAGCACCACATGGGAGGGGAGCAATCAGCCCCAGCATTTT | CASTTWEGSNQPQHF
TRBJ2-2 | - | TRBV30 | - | TGTGCCTGGAGTGTCTGGAACACCGGGGAGCTGTTTTTT | CAWSVWNTGELFF
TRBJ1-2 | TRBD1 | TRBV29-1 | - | TGCAGCGTTGGTAGGGGCCAGGGGGAGGGCTACACCTTC | CSVGRGQGEGYTF
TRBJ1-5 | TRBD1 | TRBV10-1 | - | TGCGCCAGCGGTAGACAGGGCGTTGGTGGCAATCAGCCCCAGCATTTT | CASGRQGVGGNQPQHF
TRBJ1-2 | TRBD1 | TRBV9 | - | TGTGCCAGCAGCGTGGGGACAGGGAGGGGATGGTATGGCTACACCTTC | CASSVGTGRGWYGYTF
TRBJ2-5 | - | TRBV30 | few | TGTGCCTGGAGTGTTGGCAGGAGGGAGACCCAGTACTTC | CAWSVGRRETQYF
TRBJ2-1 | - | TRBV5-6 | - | TGTGCCAGCACGCCGAGGGAAGGGCGAGGGTACAATGAGCAGTTCTTC | CASTPREGRGYNEQFF
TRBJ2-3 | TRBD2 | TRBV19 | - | TGTGCCAGTAGTGCGACTAGCAGATACGATACGCAGTATTTT | CASSATSRYDTQYF
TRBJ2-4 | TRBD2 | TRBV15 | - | TGTGCCACCAGCAGAGGAAGGCCTAGCGGGAGCGACATTCAGTACTTC | CATSRGRPSGSDIQYF
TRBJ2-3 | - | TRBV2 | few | TGTGCCAGCAGTTGGAGTCCAGATACGCAGTATTTT | CASSWSPDTQYF
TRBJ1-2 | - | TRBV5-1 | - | TGCGCCAGCAGCGACTCATCAGGGGCTAAGATCTATGGCTACACCTTC | CASSDSSGAKIYGYTF
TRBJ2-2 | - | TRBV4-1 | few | TGCGCCAGCAGCCTCAATAGCGGTGGGGCAAACACCGGGGAGCTGTTTTTT | CASSLNSGGANTGELFF
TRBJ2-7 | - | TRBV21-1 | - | TGTGCCAGCAGCACCCCTTTGATGGTACAGAAGAGATACGAGCAGTACTTC | CASSTPLMVQKRYEQYF
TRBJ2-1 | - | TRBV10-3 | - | TGTGCCATCAGTGAGTCAAGGGTAGCGGCTTTGGAGCAGTTCTTC | CAISESRVAALEQFF
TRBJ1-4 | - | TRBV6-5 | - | TGTGCCAGCAGTTACTCCGGGATTAATGAAAAACTGTTTTTT | CASSYSGINEKLFF
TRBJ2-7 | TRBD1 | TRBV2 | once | TGTGCCAGCTCAGACAGGGTGCCCTACGAGCAGTACTTC | CASSDRVPYEQYF
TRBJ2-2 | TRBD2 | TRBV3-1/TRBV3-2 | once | TGTGCCAGCAGACTAAGCGGGAGCGGCACCGGGGAGCTGTTTTTT | CASRLSGSGTGELFF
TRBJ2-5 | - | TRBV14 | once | TGTGCCAGCAGCCAAGATTTCGGGGTTGGGGAGACCCAGTACTTC | CASSQDFGVGETQYF
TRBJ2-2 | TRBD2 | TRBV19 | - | TGTGCCAGTAAGGTGACTAGCGGGAACACCGGGGAGCTGTTTTTT | CASKVTSGNTGELFF
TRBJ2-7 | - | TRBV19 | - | TGTGCCAGTAGTAGTGGTCAGTCCTACGAGCAGTACTTC | CASSSGQSYEQYF
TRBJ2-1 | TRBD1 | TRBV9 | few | TGTGCCAGCAGCCCCCGGGACAGGGTTAATGAGCAGTTCTTC | CASSPRDRVNEQFF
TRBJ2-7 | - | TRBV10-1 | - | TGCGCCAGCAGTGAGTTCGGTTGGGGGCACTACGAGCAGTACTTC | CASSEFGWGHYEQYF
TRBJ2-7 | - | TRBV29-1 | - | TGCAGCGTTGGTTATACAGCCTACGAGCAGTACTTC | CSVGYTAYEQYF
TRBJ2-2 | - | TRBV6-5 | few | TGTGCCAGCAGTCTTCAAAACAGGAACACCGGGGAGCTGTTTTTT | CASSLQNRNTGELFF
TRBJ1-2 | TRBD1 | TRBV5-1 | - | TGCGCCAGCAGCCCCGGACAGGAAGCTAACTATGGCTACACCTTC | CASSPGQEANYGYTF
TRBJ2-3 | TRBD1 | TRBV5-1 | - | TGCGCCAGCAGCCAAGAGGGACAGGATCTCTATACGCAGTATTTT | CASSQEGQDLYTQYF
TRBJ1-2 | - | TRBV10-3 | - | TGTGCCATCAGTGGGTCAGGGGATGGCTACACCTTC | CAISGSGDGYTF
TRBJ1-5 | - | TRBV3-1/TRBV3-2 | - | TGTGCCAGCAGCCTTCTAAATAGCAATCAGCCCCAGCATTTT | CASSLLNSNQPQHF
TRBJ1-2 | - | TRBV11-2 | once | TGTGCCAGCAGCTTAGACTCTGTCTCCGGCTACACCTTC | CASSLDSVSGYTF
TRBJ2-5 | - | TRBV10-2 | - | TGCGCCAGCAGTGAGGACGGAGAAGAGACCCAGTACTTC | CASSEDGEETQYF